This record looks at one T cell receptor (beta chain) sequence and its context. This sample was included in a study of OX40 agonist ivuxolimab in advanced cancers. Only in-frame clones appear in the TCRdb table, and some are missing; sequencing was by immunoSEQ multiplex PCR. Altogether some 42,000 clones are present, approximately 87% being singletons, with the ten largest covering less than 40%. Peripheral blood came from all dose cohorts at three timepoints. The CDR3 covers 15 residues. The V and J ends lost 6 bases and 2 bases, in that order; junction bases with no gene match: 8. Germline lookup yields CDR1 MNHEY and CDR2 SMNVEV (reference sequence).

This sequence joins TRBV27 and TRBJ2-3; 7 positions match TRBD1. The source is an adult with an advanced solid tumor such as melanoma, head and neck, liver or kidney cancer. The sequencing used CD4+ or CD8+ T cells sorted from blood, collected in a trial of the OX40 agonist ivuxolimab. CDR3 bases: TGTGCCAGCAGCACCCCGGACAGGTACACAGATACGCAGTATTTT. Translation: CASSTPDRYTDTQYF.